This T cell receptor beta chain is from a study of glioma-infiltrating T cells. Study-wide findings and caveats: Only very few CDR3 sequences appeared in both tissue and blood. Tissue-blood divergence was below expectation in non-neoplastic patients, above in gliomas.

Amplification of TCR alpha and beta CDR3 regions from RNA used iRepertoire nested multiplex PCR. TCRdb processed the multiplex PCR reads anew with MiXCR; each CDR3 protein has one entry. Of approximately 89,000 distinct CDR3 sequences in the sample, 23% were seen once. The trim removed 3 bases at V and 5 bases at J, leaving 6 bases unmatched. The CDR3 has 15 amino acids. The germline gives CDR1 MNHEY, CDR2 SMNVEV (reference sequence). At least ten counts were recorded for this clonotype. Its cognate antigen is unknown. Input material: glioma tissue, nonneoplastic brain tissue, or PBMCs (not recorded which). V is TRBV27 and J is TRBJ2-1; 8 positions agree with TRBD2. The TCR originated in a human donor with low-grade glioma or glioblastoma, undergoing nonglioma brain surgery, or in good health (not recorded which). CDR3 in DNA: TGTGCCAGCAGTTTTTTCGGGGGGGCCAACAATGAGCAGTTCTTC. Translating gives CASSFFGGANNEQFF.